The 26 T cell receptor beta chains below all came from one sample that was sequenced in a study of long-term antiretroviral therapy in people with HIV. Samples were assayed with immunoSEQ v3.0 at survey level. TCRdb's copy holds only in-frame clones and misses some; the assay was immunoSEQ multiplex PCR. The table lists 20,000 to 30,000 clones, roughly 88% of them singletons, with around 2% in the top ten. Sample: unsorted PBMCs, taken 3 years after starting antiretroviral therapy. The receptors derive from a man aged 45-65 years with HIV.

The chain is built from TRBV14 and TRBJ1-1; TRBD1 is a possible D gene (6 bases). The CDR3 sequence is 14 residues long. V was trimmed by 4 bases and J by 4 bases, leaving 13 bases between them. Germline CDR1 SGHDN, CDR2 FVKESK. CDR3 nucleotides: TGTGCCAGCAGCCCCCGGCTAGGGGGCACTGAAGCTTTCTTT. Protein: CASSPRLGGTEAFF.

The CDR3 DNA reads TGTGCCAGCAAATTTTGGACAGGGAGGCGCACAGATACGCAGTATTTT. This gives the protein CASKFWTGRRTDTQYF. The chain carries TRBV5-4 and TRBJ2-3; TRBD1 aligns across 8 bases. This CDR3 contains 16 residues. Losses at the gene ends were 6 bases for V and 1 base for J; bases not matched to a gene: 10. The germline V gene encodes CDR1 SGHNT and CDR2 YYREEE (reference sequence).

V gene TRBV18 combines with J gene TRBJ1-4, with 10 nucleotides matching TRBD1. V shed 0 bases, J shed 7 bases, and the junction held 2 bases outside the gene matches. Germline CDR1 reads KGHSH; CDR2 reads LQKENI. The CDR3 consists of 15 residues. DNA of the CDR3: TGTGCCAGCTCACCACCGGACAGGGGGGTTGAAAAACTGTTTTTT. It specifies CASSPPDRGVEKLFF.

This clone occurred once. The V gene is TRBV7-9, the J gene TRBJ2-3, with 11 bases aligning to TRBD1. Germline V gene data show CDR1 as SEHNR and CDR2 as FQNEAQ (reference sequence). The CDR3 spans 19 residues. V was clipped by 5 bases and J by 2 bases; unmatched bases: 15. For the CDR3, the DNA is TGTGCCAGCAGCCCGAGGGGACAGGGGGTGACCCCTTACACAGATACGCAGTATTTT. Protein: CASSPRGQGVTPYTDTQYF.

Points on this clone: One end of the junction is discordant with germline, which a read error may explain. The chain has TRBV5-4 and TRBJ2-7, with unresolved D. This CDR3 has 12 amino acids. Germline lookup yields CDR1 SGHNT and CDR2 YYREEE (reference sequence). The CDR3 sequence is CASSLDGYEQYF. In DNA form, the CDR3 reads TGTGCAAGCAGCCTGGATGGGTACGAGCAGTACTTC.

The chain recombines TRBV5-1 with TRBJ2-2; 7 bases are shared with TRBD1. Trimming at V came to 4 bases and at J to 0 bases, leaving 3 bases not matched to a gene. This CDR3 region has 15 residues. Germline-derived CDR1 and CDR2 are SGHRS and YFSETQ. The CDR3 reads CASSRDRANTGELFF. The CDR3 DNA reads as TGCGCCAGCAGCCGGGACAGAGCGAACACCGGGGAGCTGTTTTTT.

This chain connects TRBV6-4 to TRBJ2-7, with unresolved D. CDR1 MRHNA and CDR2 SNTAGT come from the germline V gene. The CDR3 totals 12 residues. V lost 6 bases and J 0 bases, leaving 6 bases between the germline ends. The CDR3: CASRPSSYEQYF. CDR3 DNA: TGTGCCAGCAGACCTAGCTCCTACGAGCAGTACTTC.

CDR3 bases: TGTGCCAGCAACCGCGGACTAGCGGGGAACAATGAGCAGTTCTTC. This codes for CASNRGLAGNNEQFF. The gene calls are TRBV27 and TRBJ2-1; TRBD2 matches 12 bases. From germline, CDR1 is MNHEY and CDR2 SMNVEV (reference sequence). Trimming at V came to 7 bases and at J to 5 bases, leaving 6 bases not matched to a gene. The CDR3 is 15 amino acids.

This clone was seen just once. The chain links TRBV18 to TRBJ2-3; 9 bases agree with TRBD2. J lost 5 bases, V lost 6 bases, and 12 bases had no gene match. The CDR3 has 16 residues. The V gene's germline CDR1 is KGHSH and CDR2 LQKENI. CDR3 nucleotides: TGTGCCAGCTCGGCAGAGGCGGGACTAGCAGTAGATACGCAGTATTTT. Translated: CASSAEAGLAVDTQYF. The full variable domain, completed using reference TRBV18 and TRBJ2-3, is NAGVMQNPRHLVRRRGQEARLRCSPMKGHSHVYWYRQLPEEGLKFMVYLQKENIIDESGMPKERFSAEFPKEGPSILRIQQVVRGDSAAYFCASSAEAGLAVDTQYFGPGTRLTVL.

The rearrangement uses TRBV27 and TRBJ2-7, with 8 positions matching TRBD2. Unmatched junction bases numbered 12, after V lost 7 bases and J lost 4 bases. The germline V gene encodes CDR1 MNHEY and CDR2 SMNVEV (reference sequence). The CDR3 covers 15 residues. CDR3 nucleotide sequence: TGTGCCAGCACCCCGGGACTAGAAAAAGGGTACGAGCAGTACTTC. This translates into CASTPGLEKGYEQYF.

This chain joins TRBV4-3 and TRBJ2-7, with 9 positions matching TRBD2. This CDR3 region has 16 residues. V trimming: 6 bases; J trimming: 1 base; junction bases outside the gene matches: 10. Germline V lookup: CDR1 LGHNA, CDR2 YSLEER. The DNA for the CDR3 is TGCGCCAGCAGTTTCTCCGCTAGCGGGGAGTCCTACGAGCAGTACTTC. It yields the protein CASSFSASGESYEQYF.

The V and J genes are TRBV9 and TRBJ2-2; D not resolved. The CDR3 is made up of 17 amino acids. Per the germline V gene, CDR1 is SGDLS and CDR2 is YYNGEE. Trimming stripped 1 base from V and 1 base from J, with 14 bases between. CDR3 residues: CASSVTPGPKNTGELFF. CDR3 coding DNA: TGTGCCAGCAGCGTAACCCCCGGGCCTAAGAACACCGGGGAGCTGTTTTTT.

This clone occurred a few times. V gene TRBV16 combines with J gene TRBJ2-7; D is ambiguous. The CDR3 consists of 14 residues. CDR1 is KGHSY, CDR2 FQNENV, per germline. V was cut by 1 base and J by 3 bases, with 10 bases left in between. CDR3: CASSQLLGSYEQYF. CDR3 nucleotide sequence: TGTGCCAGCAGCCAATTGTTGGGCAGCTACGAGCAGTACTTC.

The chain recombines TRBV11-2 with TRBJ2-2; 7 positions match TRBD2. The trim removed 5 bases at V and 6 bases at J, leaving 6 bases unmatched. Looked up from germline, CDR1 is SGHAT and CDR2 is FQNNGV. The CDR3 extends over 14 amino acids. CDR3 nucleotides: TGTGCCAGCAGCCGACTAGCTGTTTCCGGGGAGCTGTTTTTT. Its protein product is CASSRLAVSGELFF.

CDR3 nucleotide sequence: TGCGCCAGCAGCTTGGCCGGACAGGGGTTTAATGAAAAACTGTTTTTT. This translates into CASSLAGQGFNEKLFF. The chain combines TRBV5-1 with TRBJ1-4; the match to TRBD1 covers 9 bases. Germline loops: CDR1 SGHRS, CDR2 YFSETQ. The CDR3 sequence is 16 residues long. The trim removed 0 bases at V and 4 bases at J, leaving 4 bases unmatched. Full variable domain (rest looked up from reference TRBV5-1 and TRBJ1-4): KAGVTQTPRYLIKTRGQQVTLSCSPISGHRSVSWYQQTPGQGLQFLFEYFSETQRNKGNFPGRFSGRQFSNSRSEMNVSTLELGDSALYLCASSLAGQGFNEKLFFGSGTQLSVL.

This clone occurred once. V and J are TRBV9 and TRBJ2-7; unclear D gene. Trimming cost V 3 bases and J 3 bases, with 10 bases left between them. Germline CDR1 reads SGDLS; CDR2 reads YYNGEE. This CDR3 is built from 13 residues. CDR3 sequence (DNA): TGTGCCAGCAGCGAAGGGAATTACTACGAGCAGTACTTC. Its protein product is CASSEGNYYEQYF.

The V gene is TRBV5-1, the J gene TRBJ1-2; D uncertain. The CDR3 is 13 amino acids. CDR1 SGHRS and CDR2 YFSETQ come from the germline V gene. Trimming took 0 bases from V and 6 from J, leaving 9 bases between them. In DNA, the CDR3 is TGCGCCAGCAGCTTGGTGGCCGGTAATGGCTACACCTTC. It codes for CASSLVAGNGYTF. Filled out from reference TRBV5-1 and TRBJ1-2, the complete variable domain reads KAGVTQTPRYLIKTRGQQVTLSCSPISGHRSVSWYQQTPGQGLQFLFEYFSETQRNKGNFPGRFSGRQFSNSRSEMNVSTLELGDSALYLCASSLVAGNGYTFGSGTRLTVV.

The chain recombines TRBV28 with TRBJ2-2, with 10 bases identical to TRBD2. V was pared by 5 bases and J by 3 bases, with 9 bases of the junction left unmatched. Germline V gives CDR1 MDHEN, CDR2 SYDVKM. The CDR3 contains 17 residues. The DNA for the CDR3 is TGTGCCAGCAGTCCCTTCCGGGGACTAGCGCACACCGGGGAGCTGTTTTTT. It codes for CASSPFRGLAHTGELFF.

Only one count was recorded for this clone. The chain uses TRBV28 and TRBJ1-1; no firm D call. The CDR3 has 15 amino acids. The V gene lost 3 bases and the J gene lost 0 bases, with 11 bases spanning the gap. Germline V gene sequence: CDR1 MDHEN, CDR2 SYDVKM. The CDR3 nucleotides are TGTGCCAGCAGTTTCCCGTCAGCTATGAACACTGAAGCTTTCTTT. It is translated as CASSFPSAMNTEAFF.

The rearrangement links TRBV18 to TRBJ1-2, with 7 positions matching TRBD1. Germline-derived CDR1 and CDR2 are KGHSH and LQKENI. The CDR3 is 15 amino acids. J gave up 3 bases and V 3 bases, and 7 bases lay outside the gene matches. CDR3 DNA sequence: TGTGCCAGCTCACCCGTCCGGGACAGTTACTATGGCTACACCTTC. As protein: CASSPVRDSYYGYTF.

The CDR3 sequence: CASSEAGAGGYGYTF. CDR3 DNA: TGTGCCAGCAGTGAAGCTGGGGCAGGGGGATATGGCTACACCTTC. The V call is TRBV6-1, the J call TRBJ1-2, with 7 positions matching TRBD1. With 0 bases clipped from V and 5 bases from J, the junction kept 6 bases outside the gene matches. Germline-derived CDR1 and CDR2 are MNHNS and SASEGT. The CDR3 spans 15 residues.

The CDR3 DNA reads TGTGCCAGCAGCCCACCCTGGAATTCACCCCTCCACTTT. Residues: CASSPPWNSPLHF. The chain recombines TRBV7-9 with TRBJ1-6; D unresolved. This CDR3 contains 13 residues. The germline V gene encodes CDR1 SEHNR and CDR2 FQNEAQ (reference sequence). V lost 5 bases and J 7 bases, leaving 9 bases between the germline ends. The full variable domain, its missing parts supplied by reference TRBV7-9 and TRBJ1-6, is DTGVSQNPRHKITKRGQNVTFRCDPISEHNRLYWYRQTLGQGPEFLTYFQNEAQLEKSRLLSDRFSAERPKGSFSTLEIQRTEQGDSAMYLCASSPPWNSPLHFGNGTRLTVT.

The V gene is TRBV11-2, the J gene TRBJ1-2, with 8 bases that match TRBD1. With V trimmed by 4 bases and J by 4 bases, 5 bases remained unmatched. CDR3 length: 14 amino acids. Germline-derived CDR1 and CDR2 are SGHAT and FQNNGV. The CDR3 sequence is CASSSDRVGYGYTF. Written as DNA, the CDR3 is TGTGCCAGCAGCTCGGACAGGGTCGGCTATGGCTACACCTTC.

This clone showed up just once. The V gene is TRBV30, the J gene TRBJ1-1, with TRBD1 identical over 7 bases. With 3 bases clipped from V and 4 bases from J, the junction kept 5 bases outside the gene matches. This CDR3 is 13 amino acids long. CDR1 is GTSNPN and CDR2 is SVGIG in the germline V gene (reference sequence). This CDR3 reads CAWSPGQPTEAFF. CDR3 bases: TGTGCCTGGAGCCCGGGACAGCCCACTGAAGCTTTCTTT.

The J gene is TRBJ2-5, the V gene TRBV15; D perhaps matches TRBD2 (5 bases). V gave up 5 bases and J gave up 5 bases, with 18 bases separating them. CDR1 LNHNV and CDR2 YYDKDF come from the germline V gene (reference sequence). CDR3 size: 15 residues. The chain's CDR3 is CATSRGHGRGETQYF. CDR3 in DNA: TGTGCCACCAGCCGGGGTCACGGGCGCGGGGAGACCCAGTACTTC.

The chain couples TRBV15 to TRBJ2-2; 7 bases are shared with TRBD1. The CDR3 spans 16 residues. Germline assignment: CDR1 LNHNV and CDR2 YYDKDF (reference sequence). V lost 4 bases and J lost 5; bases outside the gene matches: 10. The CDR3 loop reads CATSMSGTALTGELFF. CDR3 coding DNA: TGTGCCACCAGCATGTCCGGGACAGCTTTGACCGGGGAGCTGTTTTTT.